This entry lists 8 T cell receptor beta chains sequenced from one sample in a study of blood T cell repertoires in COVID-19. Repertoires were generated with immunoSEQ multiplex PCR, while TCRdb's copy carries only in-frame clones and drops some. The sample records over 100,000 clones, 65% to 90% being singletons. Material for sequencing was peripheral blood. The receptors derive from an elderly man with acute or convalescent COVID-19.

In DNA form, the CDR3 reads TGTGCCAGCTCACCCCGAGAGAAATCCTACGAGCAGTACTTC. It specifies CASSPREKSYEQYF. The chain recombines TRBV18 with TRBJ2-7, with D unclear. The V and J ends lost 3 bases and 1 base respectively, with 10 bases between them. This CDR3 spans 14 amino acids. Germline assignment: CDR1 KGHSH and CDR2 LQKENI.

The chain joins TRBV28 to TRBJ1-2, with a weak D call TRBD1 (6 bases). The germline CDR1 and CDR2 sequences are MDHEN and SYDVKM. This CDR3 has 12 residues. V dropped 6 bases and J dropped 2 bases, with 7 bases sitting between them. The CDR3 bases are TGTGCCAGCAGGCAGGGGAACTATGGCTACACCTTC. This translates into CASRQGNYGYTF.

The rearrangement links TRBV7-2 to TRBJ2-4, with TRBD1 as a possible D gene (5 bases). CDR1 is SGHTA, CDR2 FQGNSA, per germline. The CDR3 spans 14 residues. V gave up 3 bases and J gave up 3 bases, with 9 bases separating them. CDR3 residues: CASSLSGNKNIQYF. Here the CDR3 DNA reads TGTGCCAGCAGCTTGTCAGGGAACAAAAACATTCAGTACTTC. Variable domain in full (rest from reference TRBV7-2 and TRBJ2-4): GAGVSQSPSNKVTEKGKDVELRCDPISGHTALYWYRQSLGQGLEFLIYFQGNSAPDKSGLPSDRFSAERTGGSVSTLTIQRTQQEDSAVYLCASSLSGNKNIQYFGAGTRLSVL.

Remarks on this clone: A read error may account for a junction end that differs from germline. J is TRBJ2-5 and V is TRBV9; 7 bases map to TRBD1. The CDR3 sequence is 14 residues long. Germline CDR1 reads SGDLS; CDR2 reads YYNGEE. CDR3 coding DNA: TGTGCCAGCAGCTTGACAGGGTCCCAACAGACCCAGTACTTC. Its protein product is CASSLTGSQQTQYF.

The gene calls are TRBV9 and TRBJ1-2, with D possibly TRBD1 on 5 matching bases. The V gene lost 4 bases and the J gene lost 0 bases, with 16 bases spanning the gap. The CDR3 is made up of 16 amino acids. Germline V gene sequence: CDR1 SGDLS, CDR2 YYNGEE. The CDR3 sequence is CASSPQGQGSNYGYTF. For the CDR3, the DNA is TGTGCCAGCAGCCCCCAAGGTCAGGGCTCTAACTATGGCTACACCTTC.

V and J are TRBV7-6 and TRBJ2-1; the D is unclear. Trimming shortened V by 9 bases and J by 0 bases, and 15 bases separated the two germline ends. The germline V gene encodes CDR1 SGHVS and CDR2 FNYEAQ. This CDR3 has 15 residues. CDR3 loop: CASTLGTSSYNEQFF. CDR3 in DNA: TGTGCCAGTACTTTGGGCACAAGCTCCTACAATGAGCAGTTCTTC.

The chain couples TRBV21-1 to TRBJ1-1; the D call in the table, TRBD1, was not verified against the DNA. TRBV21-1 is a documented pseudogene. The CDR3 is 15 amino acids. The CDR3 DNA reads as TGTGCCAGCAGCAAAGCTCCAGGGGCTGGAACTGAAGCTTTCTTT. It specifies CASSKAPGAGTEAFF.

There are a few counts of this clone. This sequence joins TRBV18 and TRBJ1-6; 7 bases agree with TRBD1. This CDR3 spans 16 amino acids. Per germline, CDR1 KGHSH and CDR2 LQKENI. After removal of 3 bases from V and 14 bases from J, the junction contained 16 bases not matched to a gene. Written as DNA, the CDR3 is TGTGCCAGCTCACCCCCGGGTGGAGGGGGCGCCGGCTCCCTCCACTTT. Amino acids: CASSPPGGGGAGSLHF.